The T cell receptor (beta chain) described here comes from a study of OX40 agonist ivuxolimab in advanced cancers. The overall study: Ivuxolimab doses were 0.01, 0.1, 0.3, 1.5, 3 or 10 mg/kg every 2 weeks. It was permissible to have had prior anti-PD-1, anti-PD-L1 or anti-CTLA-4 therapy, and under 45% had some. The dose-escalation group included hepatocellular carcinoma, melanoma, renal cell carcinoma and head and neck cancer.

This clone was seen a few times. The CDR3 is made up of 14 amino acids. Germline V lookup: CDR1 LNHDA, CDR2 SQIVND (reference sequence). Trimming stripped 7 bases from V and 3 bases from J, with 15 bases between. TCRdb's table, derived via immunoSEQ multiplex PCR, lists solely in-frame clones and lacks some. The table has 55,000 to 70,000 clones, approximately 90% seen once. The chain combines TRBV19 with TRBJ1-1; TRBD1 might be the D (6 bases). This receptor was taken from an adult with an advanced solid tumor such as melanoma, head and neck, liver or kidney cancer. Sample: CD4+ or CD8+ T cells sorted from blood, taken in a trial of the OX40 agonist ivuxolimab. The CDR3 DNA sequence: TGTGCCAGTACCCTCCAGGGGACTCACACTGAAGCTTTCTTT. This sequence encodes CASTLQGTHTEAFF.